The 22 T cell receptor beta chains given below trace back to one sample, sequenced in a study of T cells in tuberculosis listed by TCRdb under 2018. Library generation was performed with the immunoSEQ multiplex PCR assay. Imported from immuneACCESS, the table was reduced by TCRdb to in-frame sequences with V and J called. These copies leave out some clones; in studies compared against another copy, an unresolved V gene accounts for under half, and the cause of the remainder is not known. Here the sample has over 20,000 clones; 95% to 98% occur a single time. 6.2% of the sample lies in the top ten. Material for sequencing was PBMCs. The receptors were gathered from a donor aged 10 to 29 with latent tuberculosis or without tuberculosis infection.

The J gene is TRBJ2-3, the V gene TRBV4-1, with 13 bases that match TRBD2. CDR3 size: 20 residues. With V trimmed by 4 bases and J by 2 bases, 15 bases remained unmatched. From germline, CDR1 is MGHRA and CDR2 YSYEKL. Here the CDR3 reads CASSLLGTSGTSYYTDTQYF. The CDR3 nucleotides read TGCGCCAGCAGCCTCCTAGGGACTAGCGGGACCAGCTACTACACAGATACGCAGTATTTT.

The chain links TRBV7-2 to TRBJ2-1; D perhaps matches TRBD1 (6 bases). Trimming took off 6 bases at V and 0 bases at J, with 6 bases between the two ends. The CDR3 runs 13 residues. Germline CDR1 reads SGHTA; CDR2 reads FQGNSA. In nucleotides, the CDR3 is TGTGCCAGCAGGACAGGCTCCTACAATGAGCAGTTCTTC. This codes for CASRTGSYNEQFF.

The chain carries TRBV27 and TRBJ2-5; 8 nucleotides align to TRBD1. V shed 8 bases, J shed 0 bases, and the junction held 8 bases outside the gene matches. This CDR3 region has 15 residues. In germline, CDR1 is MNHEY, CDR2 SMNVEV (reference sequence). The CDR3 is CASGDRGSYQETQYF. The DNA for the CDR3 is TGTGCCAGCGGCGACAGGGGCTCGTACCAAGAGACCCAGTACTTC.

The CDR3 reads CASNRVDSNTEAFF. CDR3 coding DNA: TGTGCCAGCAACAGGGTGGATAGCAACACTGAAGCTTTCTTT. The chain carries TRBV27 and TRBJ1-1; D is possibly TRBD1 (6 bases). Trimming pared 7 bases from V and 2 bases from J, leaving 14 bases between. The V gene's germline CDR1 is MNHEY and CDR2 SMNVEV (reference sequence). This CDR3 has 14 amino acids.

The V and J genes are TRBV5-1 and TRBJ1-5; possibly TRBD1 for D (5 bases). Per germline, CDR1 SGHRS and CDR2 YFSETQ. CDR3 length: 14 residues. The V gene lost 4 bases and the J gene lost 3 bases, with 11 bases spanning the gap. The CDR3 DNA reads as TGCGCCAGCAGCCCCTCGGGGGTCAATCAGCCCCAGCATTTT. It codes for CASSPSGVNQPQHF. The full variable domain, in which reference TRBV5-1 and TRBJ1-5 provide the parts outside the CDR3, is KAGVTQTPRYLIKTRGQQVTLSCSPISGHRSVSWYQQTPGQGLQFLFEYFSETQRNKGNFPGRFSGRQFSNSRSEMNVSTLELGDSALYLCASSPSGVNQPQHFGDGTRLSIL.

The chain uses TRBV6-1 and TRBJ2-7; maybe TRBD1 (6 bases). Germline V gene lookup returns CDR1 MNHNS and CDR2 SASEGT. V was pared by 6 bases and J by 0 bases, with 12 bases between. The length of the CDR3 is 14 residues. The chain's CDR3 is CASRTGWSSYEQYF. In DNA, the CDR3 is TGTGCCAGCAGAACAGGGTGGAGCTCCTACGAGCAGTACTTC.

The chain couples TRBV2 to TRBJ1-4, with unresolved D. V was trimmed by 5 bases and J by 8 bases, leaving 9 bases between them. This CDR3 region has 12 residues. The germline CDR1 and CDR2 sequences are SNHLY and FYNNEI. The CDR3 DNA reads as TGTGCCAGCAGTCCTGGAGGGGAAAAACTGTTTTTT. Amino acid sequence: CASSPGGEKLFF. Variable domain in full (rest from reference TRBV2 and TRBJ1-4): EPEVTQTPSHQVTQMGQEVILRCVPISNHLYFYWYRQILGQKVEFLVSFYNNEISEKSEIFDDQFSVERPDGSNFTLKIRSTKLEDSAMYFCASSPGGEKLFFGSGTQLSVL.

The gene calls are TRBV9 and TRBJ2-5, with TRBD2 matching over 8 bases. The CDR3 contains 16 residues. Germline-derived CDR1 and CDR2 are SGDLS and YYNGEE. V lost 0 bases to trimming and J lost 4 bases; unmatched junction nucleotides: 8. The CDR3 region has the DNA TGTGCCAGCAGCGTAGCTTGGACTAGCCTAGGAGAGACCCAGTACTTC. Translated, it gives CASSVAWTSLGETQYF. Filled out from reference TRBV9 and TRBJ2-5, the complete variable domain reads DSGVTQTPKHLITATGQRVTLRCSPRSGDLSVYWYQQSLDQGLQFLIQYYNGEERAKGNILERFSAQQFPDLHSELNLSSLELGDSALYFCASSVAWTSLGETQYFGPGTRLLVL.

CDR3 loop: CASSVGGLAGSYEQYF. The DNA of the CDR3 is TGTGCCAGCAGCGTAGGGGGACTAGCGGGCTCCTACGAGCAGTACTTC. The chain employs TRBV9 and TRBJ2-7, with 12 bases aligning to TRBD2. The CDR3 totals 16 residues. V was pared by 0 bases and J by 0 bases, with 1 base of the junction left unmatched. The germline V gene has CDR1 SGDLS and CDR2 YYNGEE.

This chain joins TRBV19 and TRBJ2-4; the match to TRBD2 covers 13 bases. This CDR3 contains 19 residues. CDR1 and CDR2 (germline): LNHDA, SQIVND (reference sequence). V was pared by 6 bases and J by 3 bases, with 14 bases of the junction left unmatched. In DNA form, the CDR3 reads TGTGCCAGTAGCTCCGGGACTAGCGGGACGAGTTACCTCAAAAACATTCAGTACTTC. Encoded protein: CASSSGTSGTSYLKNIQYF. Variable domain in full (rest from reference TRBV19 and TRBJ2-4): DGGITQSPKYLFRKEGQNVTLSCEQNLNHDAMYWYRQDPGQGLRLIYYSQIVNDFQKGDIAEGYSVSREKKESFPLTVTSAQKNPTAFYLCASSSGTSGTSYLKNIQYFGAGTRLSVL.

The chain combines TRBV4-2 with TRBJ2-3, with TRBD2 identical over 10 bases. Germline V lookup: CDR1 LGHNA, CDR2 YNFKEQ. The CDR3 consists of 16 residues. With V trimmed by 0 bases and J by 6 bases, 6 bases remained unmatched. Here the CDR3 DNA reads TGTGCCAGCAGCCAAGATTCGCCTAGCGGGAGCGATACGCAGTATTTT. Protein sequence: CASSQDSPSGSDTQYF.

V usage is TRBV30 and J usage is TRBJ2-3, with 11 bases lining up with TRBD2. Germline loops: CDR1 GTSNPN, CDR2 SVGIG (reference sequence). The CDR3 contains 17 residues. V shed 7 bases, J shed 2 bases, and the junction held 14 bases outside the gene matches. CDR3 sequence (DNA): TGTGCCTACGGACTAGCGGGCGCCCCGTTTTCCACAGATACGCAGTATTTT. Residues: CAYGLAGAPFSTDTQYF. Combining the CDR3 with reference TRBV30 and TRBJ2-3 gives the whole variable domain SQTIHQWPATLVQPVGSPLSLECTVEGTSNPNLYWYRQAAGRGLQLLFYSVGIGQISSEVPQNLSASRPQDRQFILSSKKLLLSDSGFYLCAYGLAGAPFSTDTQYFGPGTRLTVL.

This chain connects TRBV2 to TRBJ2-5; D gene ambiguous. CDR3 length: 15 residues. Trimming cost V 7 bases and J 1 base, with 16 bases left between them. The germline gives CDR1 SNHLY, CDR2 FYNNEI. The CDR3 nucleotides read TGTGCCAGCATGTCCAGGTCCGGTGTCCAAGAGACCCAGTACTTC. Translation gives CASMSRSGVQETQYF.

The chain uses TRBV19 and TRBJ2-7; 8 nucleotides align to TRBD2. Germline values: CDR1 LNHDA, CDR2 SQIVND (reference sequence). The V segment lost 3 bases and the J segment 3 bases; nucleotides outside the gene matches: 7. CDR3 length: 15 residues. Here the CDR3 reads CASSIGSGVFYEQYF. DNA of the CDR3: TGTGCCAGTAGTATCGGTAGCGGGGTATTCTACGAGCAGTACTTC.

V and J are TRBV2 and TRBJ2-5; tentatively, D is TRBD1 (6 bases). Germline CDR1 and CDR2: SNHLY and FYNNEI. The ends were cut back, 6 bases at V and 3 bases at J, with 11 bases in the middle. The CDR3 consists of 13 residues. CDR3 amino acids: CASRAGQKETQYF. Written as DNA, the CDR3 is TGTGCCAGCAGAGCAGGACAGAAAGAGACCCAGTACTTC.

This chain uses TRBV7-3 with TRBJ1-1; 7 nucleotides line up with TRBD1. Trimming at V came to 3 bases and at J to 0 bases, leaving 10 bases not matched to a gene. The CDR3 runs 17 residues. CDR1 is SGHTA and CDR2 is FQGTGA in the germline V gene. Written as DNA, the CDR3 is TGTGCCAGCAGCTTTCCCGGACAGGACAACATGAACACTGAAGCTTTCTTT. Protein: CASSFPGQDNMNTEAFF.

The chain is built from TRBV27 and TRBJ1-2; D is ambiguous. This CDR3 is 15 amino acids long. Trimming pared 2 bases from V and 4 bases from J, leaving 14 bases between. Per germline, CDR1 MNHEY and CDR2 SMNVEV (reference sequence). For the CDR3, the DNA is TGTGCCAGCAGTTTAGTGCCCGGGTTTGCCTATGGCTACACCTTC. This codes for CASSLVPGFAYGYTF.

The CDR3 nucleotides read TGTGCCAGCAGCTTAGCCCCAGCGGGAGTGAATGAGCAGTTCTTC. Translating it yields CASSLAPAGVNEQFF. This chain connects TRBV7-8 to TRBJ2-1; 8 bases are shared with TRBD2. Germline assignment: CDR1 SGHVS and CDR2 FQNEAQ. V lost 0 bases and J lost 7; bases outside the gene matches: 5. The CDR3 length is 15 residues. Full variable domain (missing parts from reference TRBV7-8 and TRBJ2-1): GAGVSQSPRYKVAKRGQDVALRCDPISGHVSLFWYQQALGQGPEFLTYFQNEAQLDKSGLPSDRFFAERPEGSVSTLKIQRTQQEDSAVYLCASSLAPAGVNEQFFGPGTRLTVL.

This clone came up once. The chain couples TRBV6-5 to TRBJ1-2; the match to TRBD1 covers 10 bases. The CDR3 runs to 15 residues. CDR1 is MNHEY and CDR2 is SVGAGI in the germline V gene. The V gene end was trimmed by 5 bases and the J gene end by 3 bases; junction bases not matched to a gene: 6. For the CDR3, the DNA is TGTGCCAGCAGTCAACCGGACAGGGGGGACTATGGCTACACCTTC. Its translation is CASSQPDRGDYGYTF.

The chain carries TRBV5-1 and TRBJ2-5; 8 bases fit TRBD2. Losses at the gene ends were 7 bases for V and 5 bases for J; bases not matched to a gene: 10. From germline, CDR1 is SGHRS and CDR2 YFSETQ. The CDR3 loop spans 14 amino acids. CDR3: CASGFAGGRETQYF. Here the CDR3 DNA reads TGCGCCAGCGGTTTCGCGGGGGGAAGGGAGACCCAGTACTTC.

This clone appeared a few times. This rearrangement joins TRBV15 to TRBJ1-3; D ambiguous. The CDR3 loop spans 13 amino acids. With 9 bases removed from V and 4 bases from J, the gap between germline ends came to 13 bases. Per the germline V gene, CDR1 is LNHNV and CDR2 is YYDKDF (reference sequence). CDR3 coding DNA: TGTGCCACTAATGACGGACTCGGAAACACCATATATTTT. Translating gives CATNDGLGNTIYF.

The chain uses TRBV30 and TRBJ1-1, with D tentatively TRBD1 (5 bases). From germline, CDR1 is GTSNPN and CDR2 SVGIG (reference sequence). The CDR3 spans 12 residues. The V and J ends lost 4 bases and 7 bases respectively, with 13 bases between them. CDR3 sequence: CAWKSDTHEAFF. The CDR3 nucleotides read TGTGCCTGGAAATCGGACACCCATGAAGCTTTCTTT.